What follows describes a single T cell receptor (beta chain). No antigen is known for it. Each donor's status was that of a healthy bone marrow donor. The data are from a study of cytomegalovirus exposure and HLA in healthy donors. Across the study: Unique TCRs numbering around 80 million, obtained from HLA-typed donors, made up an early data release.

The CDR3 totals 14 residues. Germline assignment: CDR1 MNHEY and CDR2 SMNVEV (reference sequence). Trimming took off 7 bases at V and 7 bases at J, with 16 bases between the two ends. Findings and caveats of the study: Reports showed the classifier diagnosing cytomegalovirus status with high specificity and sensitivity. In an earlier analysis, most TCR beta V segments were productive about 87% or about 30% of the time.

A multiplex PCR was run with 60 Vbeta primers and 13 Jbeta primers. Profiled with immunoSEQ multiplex PCR; TCRdb holds only in-frame clones, not every one. This sample has around 150,000 clones, with about 79% found just once. Material: PBMCs. This receptor was taken from a woman aged 25 to 45 in good health and CMV-seronegative. This chain connects TRBV27 to TRBJ2-2, with D tentatively TRBD1 (8 bases). The CDR3 is CASIGQGGNGELFF. DNA for the CDR3: TGTGCCAGCATCGGACAGGGAGGGAACGGGGAGCTGTTTTTT.